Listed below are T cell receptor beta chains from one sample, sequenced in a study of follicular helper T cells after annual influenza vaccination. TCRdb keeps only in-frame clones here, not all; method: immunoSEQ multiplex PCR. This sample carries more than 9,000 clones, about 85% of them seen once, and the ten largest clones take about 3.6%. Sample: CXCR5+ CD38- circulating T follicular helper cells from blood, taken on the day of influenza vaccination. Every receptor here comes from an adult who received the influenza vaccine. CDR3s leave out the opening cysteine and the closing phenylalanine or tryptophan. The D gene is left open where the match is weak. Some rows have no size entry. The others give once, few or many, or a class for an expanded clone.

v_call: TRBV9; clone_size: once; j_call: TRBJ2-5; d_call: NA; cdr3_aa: ASSVGMAQETQY
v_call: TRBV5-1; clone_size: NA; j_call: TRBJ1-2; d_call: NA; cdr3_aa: ASSLGRGAYGYT
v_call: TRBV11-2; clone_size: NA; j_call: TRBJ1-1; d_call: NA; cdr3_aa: ASSSGWDTEAF
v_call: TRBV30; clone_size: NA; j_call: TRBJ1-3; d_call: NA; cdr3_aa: AWSVGLGIY
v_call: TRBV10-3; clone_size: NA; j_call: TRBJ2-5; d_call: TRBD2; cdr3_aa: AISDSGETQY
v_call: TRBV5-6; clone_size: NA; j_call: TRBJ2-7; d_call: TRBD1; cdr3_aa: ASSLGDRGSEQY
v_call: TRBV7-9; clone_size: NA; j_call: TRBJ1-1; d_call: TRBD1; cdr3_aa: ASSLSRGLGTEAF
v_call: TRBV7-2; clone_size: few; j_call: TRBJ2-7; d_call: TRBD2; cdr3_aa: ASSRDYSSVYEQY
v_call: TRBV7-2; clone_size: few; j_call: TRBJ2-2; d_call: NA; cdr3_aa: ASSPMTWGELF
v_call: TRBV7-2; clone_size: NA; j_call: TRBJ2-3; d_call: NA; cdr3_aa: ASSLDRQGTDTQY
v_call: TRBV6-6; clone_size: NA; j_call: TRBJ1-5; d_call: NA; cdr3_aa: ASNWGGGQPQH